The rows below give T cell receptor beta chains drawn from one sample of a study of neurological immune-mediated disorders. A single record per CDR3 protein comes from TCRdb applying MiXCR to the 5' RACE reads. Seen here are around 50,000 distinct CDR3 sequences, more than 3.5% observed once, and the top ten hold 6.5% to 8%. Sequencing input: PBMCs. These TCRs come from a man aged 55 to 70 with multiple sclerosis. Each CDR3 is given without its conserved first and last residue. Fields, in order: CDR3 protein, J gene, V gene.

CDR3: ASSSRDAYGYT; J: TRBJ1-2; V: TRBV7-9
CDR3: ASTLVGSYGYT; J: TRBJ1-2; V: TRBV6-6
CDR3: SELSRGAFYGYT; J: TRBJ1-2; V: TRBV20-1
CDR3: ASSFGGVNEAF; J: TRBJ1-1; V: TRBV12-3/TRBV12-4
CDR3: ASSLLEGELF; J: TRBJ2-2; V: TRBV27
CDR3: ASSPGWGDTQY; J: TRBJ2-3; V: TRBV5-1
CDR3: ASSLGLSTGLYNEQF; J: TRBJ2-1; V: TRBV5-8
CDR3: ASSSYRGLWEKLF; J: TRBJ1-4; V: TRBV7-9
CDR3: ATSRDMGNTEAF; J: TRBJ1-1; V: TRBV15
CDR3: ASSLEGLGNTEAF; J: TRBJ1-1; V: TRBV5-1
CDR3: ASRAGTSGYYEQY; J: TRBJ2-7; V: TRBV5-1
CDR3: SARLPQGGNWDEQF; J: TRBJ2-1; V: TRBV20-1
CDR3: ASSLGGGGGQY; J: TRBJ2-7; V: TRBV12-3/TRBV12-4
CDR3: SVRVSYNEQF; J: TRBJ2-1; V: TRBV29-1
CDR3: ASSQGHYNEQF; J: TRBJ2-1; V: TRBV5-1
CDR3: ASTQGQGRSYEQY; J: TRBJ2-7; V: TRBV12-3/TRBV12-4
CDR3: ASSPGRISSTDTQY; J: TRBJ2-3; V: TRBV5-1
CDR3: ASSFVPQNEQF; J: TRBJ2-1; V: TRBV12-3/TRBV12-4
CDR3: SASPSGNHEQY; J: TRBJ2-7; V: TRBV20-1
CDR3: ASSFEGISAEAF; J: TRBJ1-1; V: TRBV5-1
CDR3: SARLGDRNEQF; J: TRBJ2-1; V: TRBV20-1
CDR3: ASSLLGVGTQY; J: TRBJ2-3; V: TRBV11-2
CDR3: ASSYWGDSYNEQF; J: TRBJ2-1; V: TRBV5-1
CDR3: ASSSFSGANVLT; J: TRBJ2-6; V: TRBV6-6
CDR3: ASSLSGNEQF; J: TRBJ2-1; V: TRBV27
CDR3: ASSYRNLGRVEAF; J: TRBJ1-1; V: TRBV6-6
CDR3: ASSDYSETQY; J: TRBJ2-5; V: TRBV18
CDR3: ASIQASGANVLT; J: TRBJ2-6; V: TRBV28
CDR3: ASSPGLAGADTQY; J: TRBJ2-3; V: TRBV7-6
CDR3: SAILQGAEETQY; J: TRBJ2-5; V: TRBV20-1
CDR3: SASRGNEETQY; J: TRBJ2-5; V: TRBV20-1
CDR3: ASRGQGYNEQF; J: TRBJ2-1; V: TRBV10-2
CDR3: ASSQEVAGGADTQY; J: TRBJ2-3; V: TRBV4-2
CDR3: ASSPGDRVEREQF; J: TRBJ2-1; V: TRBV18
CDR3: SAYPPGLAGAEQY; J: TRBJ2-7; V: TRBV20-1
CDR3: AITGGQQETQY; J: TRBJ2-5; V: TRBV10-3
CDR3: SVLQTETQY; J: TRBJ2-5; V: TRBV29-1
CDR3: ASSFFSGGVGEQY; J: TRBJ2-7; V: TRBV6-5
CDR3: ASSGGDRSYEQY; J: TRBJ2-7; V: TRBV5-1
CDR3: SAPTGVNQPQH; J: TRBJ1-5; V: TRBV20-1
CDR3: ASSQVEGLYGYT; J: TRBJ1-2; V: TRBV4-1
CDR3: SVEGVTGELF; J: TRBJ2-2; V: TRBV29-1
CDR3: ATAEGLSYEQY; J: TRBJ2-7; V: TRBV6-5
CDR3: SAKVAGYTDTQY; J: TRBJ2-3; V: TRBV20-1
CDR3: ASSLGTGTIWNSPLH; J: TRBJ1-6; V: TRBV7-2
CDR3: SARKGGSDTQY; J: TRBJ2-3; V: TRBV20-1
CDR3: ASSRGTDNQPQH; J: TRBJ1-5; V: TRBV5-5
CDR3: ASSPRRGYNEQF; J: TRBJ2-1; V: TRBV27
CDR3: ASRPGTGETYEQY; J: TRBJ2-7; V: TRBV6-5
CDR3: ASTKGLAGGLPYEQY; J: TRBJ2-7; V: TRBV7-8
CDR3: ASSLIGRSDYEQY; J: TRBJ2-7; V: TRBV11-2
CDR3: SARDSVYEQY; J: TRBJ2-7; V: TRBV20-1
CDR3: ASSLDVGEQF; J: TRBJ2-1; V: TRBV5-1
CDR3: ASGIGGFYEQY; J: TRBJ2-7; V: TRBV12-3/TRBV12-4
CDR3: ASSFLSDNEQY; J: TRBJ2-7; V: TRBV27
CDR3: ASSARTGANVLT; J: TRBJ2-6; V: TRBV9
CDR3: ASSTQGRMNSPLH; J: TRBJ1-6; V: TRBV6-5
CDR3: ASSLYSGNTIY; J: TRBJ1-3; V: TRBV12-3/TRBV12-4
CDR3: ASSVVGVDTQY; J: TRBJ2-3; V: TRBV9